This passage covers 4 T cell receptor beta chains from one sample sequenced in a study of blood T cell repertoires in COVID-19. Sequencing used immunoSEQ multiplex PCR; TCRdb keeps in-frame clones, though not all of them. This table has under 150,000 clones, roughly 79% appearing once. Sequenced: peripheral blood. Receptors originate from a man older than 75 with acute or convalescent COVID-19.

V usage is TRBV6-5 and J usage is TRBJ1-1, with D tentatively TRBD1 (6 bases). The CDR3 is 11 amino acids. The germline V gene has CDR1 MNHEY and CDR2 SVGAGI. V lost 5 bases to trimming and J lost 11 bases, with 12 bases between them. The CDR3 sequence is CASSNRVMAFF. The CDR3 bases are TGTGCCAGCAGTAACAGGGTGATGGCTTTCTTT.

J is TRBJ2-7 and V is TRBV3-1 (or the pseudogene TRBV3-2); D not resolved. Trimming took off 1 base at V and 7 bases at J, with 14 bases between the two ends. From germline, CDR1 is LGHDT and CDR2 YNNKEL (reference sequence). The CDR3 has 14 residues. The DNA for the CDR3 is TGTGCCAGCAGCCAAGTTGGGCCGATCGCGGAGCAGTACTTC. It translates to CASSQVGPIAEQYF.

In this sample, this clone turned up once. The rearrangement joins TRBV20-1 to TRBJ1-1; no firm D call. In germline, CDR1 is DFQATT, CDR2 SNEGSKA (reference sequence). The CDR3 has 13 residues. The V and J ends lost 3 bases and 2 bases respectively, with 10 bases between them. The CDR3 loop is CSASVQVNTEAFF. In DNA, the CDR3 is TGCAGTGCTAGTGTGCAGGTTAACACTGAAGCTTTCTTT.

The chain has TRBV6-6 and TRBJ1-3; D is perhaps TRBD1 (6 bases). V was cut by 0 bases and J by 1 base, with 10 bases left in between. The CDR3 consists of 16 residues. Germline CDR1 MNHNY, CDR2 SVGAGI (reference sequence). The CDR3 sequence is CASSYSIQGSGNTIYF. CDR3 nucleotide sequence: TGTGCCAGCAGTTACTCGATTCAGGGGTCTGGAAACACCATATATTTT.